Sequencing of this T cell receptor (beta chain) was carried out in a study of CD8 T cells in Susac syndrome. Reverse transcription used about 0.45 to 1 ug RNA and random hexamers. MiXCR, run by TCRdb on the immunoSEQ multiplex PCR reads, gives a single entry per CDR3 protein. The sample has roughly 150,000 distinct CDR3 sequences; 95% to 96% are singletons. The V gene lost 5 bases and the J gene lost 7 bases, with 15 bases spanning the gap. The CDR3 runs to 14 residues. This chain joins TRBV12-3 or TRBV12-4 and TRBJ2-1; a possible D gene is TRBD1 (6 bases). This TCR derives from a human donor with multiple sclerosis. Sequencing was performed on CD8+ T cells from PBMCs. CDR3 residues: CASSPEDRNNEQFF. The DNA of the CDR3 is TGTGCCAGCAGTCCCGAAGACAGGAATAATGAGCAGTTCTTC.